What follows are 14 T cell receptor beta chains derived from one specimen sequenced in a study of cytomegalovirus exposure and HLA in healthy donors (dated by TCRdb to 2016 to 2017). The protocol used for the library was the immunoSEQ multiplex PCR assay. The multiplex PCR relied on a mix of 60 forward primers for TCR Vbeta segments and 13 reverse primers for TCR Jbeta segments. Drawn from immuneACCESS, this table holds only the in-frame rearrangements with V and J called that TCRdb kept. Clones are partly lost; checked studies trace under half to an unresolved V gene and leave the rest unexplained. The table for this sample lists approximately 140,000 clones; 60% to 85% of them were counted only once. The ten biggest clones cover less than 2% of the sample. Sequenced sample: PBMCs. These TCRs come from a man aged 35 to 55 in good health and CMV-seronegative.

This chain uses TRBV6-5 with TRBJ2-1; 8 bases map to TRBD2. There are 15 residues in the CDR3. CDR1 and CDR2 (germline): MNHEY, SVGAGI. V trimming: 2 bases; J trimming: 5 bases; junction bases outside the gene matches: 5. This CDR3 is CASSYESGSNNEQFF. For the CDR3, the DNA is TGTGCCAGCAGTTACGAAAGCGGGAGTAACAATGAGCAGTTCTTC.

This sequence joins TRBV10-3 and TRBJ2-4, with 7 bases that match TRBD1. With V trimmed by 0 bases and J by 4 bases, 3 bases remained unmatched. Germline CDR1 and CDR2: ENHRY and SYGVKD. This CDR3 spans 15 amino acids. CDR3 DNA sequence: TGTGCCATCAGTGAGTCGACAGGGTCGAAAAACATTCAGTACTTC. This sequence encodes CAISESTGSKNIQYF.

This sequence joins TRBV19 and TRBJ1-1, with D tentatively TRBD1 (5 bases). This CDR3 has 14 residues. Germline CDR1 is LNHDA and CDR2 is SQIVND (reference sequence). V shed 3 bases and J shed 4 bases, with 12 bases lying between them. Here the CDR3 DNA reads TGTGCCAGTAGTATCCCCGGGGGGACCACTGAAGCTTTCTTT. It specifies CASSIPGGTTEAFF.

This CDR3 reads CASSDDNEAFF. The CDR3 bases are TGCGCCAGCAGTGATGACAACGAAGCTTTCTTT. This chain uses TRBV10-1 with TRBJ1-1; D unclear. Trimming took 3 bases from V and 8 from J, leaving 7 bases between them. The germline gives CDR1 WNHNN, CDR2 SYGVQD (reference sequence). The CDR3 loop spans 11 amino acids.

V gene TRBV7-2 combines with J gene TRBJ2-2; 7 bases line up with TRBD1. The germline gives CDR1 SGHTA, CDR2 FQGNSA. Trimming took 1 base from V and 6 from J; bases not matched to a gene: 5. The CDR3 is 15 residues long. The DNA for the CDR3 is TGTGCCAGCAGCTTAGTAGGGGGCGCGCCCGGGGAGCTGTTTTTT. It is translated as CASSLVGGAPGELFF.

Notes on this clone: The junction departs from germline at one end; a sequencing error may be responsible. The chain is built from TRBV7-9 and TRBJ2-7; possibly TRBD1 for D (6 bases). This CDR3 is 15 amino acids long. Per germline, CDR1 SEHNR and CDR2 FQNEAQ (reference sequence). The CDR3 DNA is TGTTCCAGCAGCTTAGATCAGGGGTCAGGGTACGAGCAGTACTTC. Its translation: CSSSLDQGSGYEQYF.

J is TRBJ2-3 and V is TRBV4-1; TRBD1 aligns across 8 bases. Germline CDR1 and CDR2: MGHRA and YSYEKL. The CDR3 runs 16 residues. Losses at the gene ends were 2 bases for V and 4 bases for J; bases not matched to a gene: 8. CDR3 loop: CASSQIAGGNADTQYF. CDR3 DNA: TGCGCCAGCAGCCAAATAGCAGGGGGCAACGCAGATACGCAGTATTTT.

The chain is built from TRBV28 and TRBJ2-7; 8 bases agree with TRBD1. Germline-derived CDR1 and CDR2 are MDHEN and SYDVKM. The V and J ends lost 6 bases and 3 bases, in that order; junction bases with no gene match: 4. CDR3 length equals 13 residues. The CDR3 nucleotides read TGTGCCAGCAGATCGGGACAGGACTACGAGCAGTACTTC. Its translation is CASRSGQDYEQYF.

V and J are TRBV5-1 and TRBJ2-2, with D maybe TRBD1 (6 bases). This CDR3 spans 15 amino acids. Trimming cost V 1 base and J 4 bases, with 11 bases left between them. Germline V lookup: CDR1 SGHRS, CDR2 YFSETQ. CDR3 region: CASSLTQGSTGELFF. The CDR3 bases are TGCGCCAGCAGCTTGACACAGGGTAGCACCGGGGAGCTGTTTTTT. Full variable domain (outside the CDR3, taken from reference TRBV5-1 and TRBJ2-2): KAGVTQTPRYLIKTRGQQVTLSCSPISGHRSVSWYQQTPGQGLQFLFEYFSETQRNKGNFPGRFSGRQFSNSRSEMNVSTLELGDSALYLCASSLTQGSTGELFFGEGSRLTVL.

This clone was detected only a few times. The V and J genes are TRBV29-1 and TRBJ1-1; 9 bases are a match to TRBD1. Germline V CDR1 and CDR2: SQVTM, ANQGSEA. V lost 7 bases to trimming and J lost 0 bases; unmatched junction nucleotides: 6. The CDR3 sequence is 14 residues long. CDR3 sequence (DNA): TGCAGCGGGCACGGGACAGGGATGAACACTGAAGCTTTCTTT. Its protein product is CSGHGTGMNTEAFF.

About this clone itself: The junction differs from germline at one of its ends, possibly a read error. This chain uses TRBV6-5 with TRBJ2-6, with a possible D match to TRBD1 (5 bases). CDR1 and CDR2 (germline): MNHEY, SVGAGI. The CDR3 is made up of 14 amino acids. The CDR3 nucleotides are TGTGCCAGCAGTCAAAAATCTGGGGCCAACGGCCTGACTTTC. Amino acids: CASSQKSGANGLTF.

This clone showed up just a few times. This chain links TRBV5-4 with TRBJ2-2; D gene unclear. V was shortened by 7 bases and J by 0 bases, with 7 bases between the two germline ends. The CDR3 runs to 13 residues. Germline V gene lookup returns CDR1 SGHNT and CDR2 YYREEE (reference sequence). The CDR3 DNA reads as TGTGCCAGCGGCGAGGCGAACACCGGGGAGCTGTTTTTT. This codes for CASGEANTGELFF.

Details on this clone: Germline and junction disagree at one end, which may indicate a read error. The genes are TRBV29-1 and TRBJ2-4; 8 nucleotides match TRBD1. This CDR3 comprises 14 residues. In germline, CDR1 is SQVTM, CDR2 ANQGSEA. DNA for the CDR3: TGCAGCGTCGGAGTGACAGGGGCCAAAAACAGTCAGTACTTC. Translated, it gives CSVGVTGAKNSQYF.

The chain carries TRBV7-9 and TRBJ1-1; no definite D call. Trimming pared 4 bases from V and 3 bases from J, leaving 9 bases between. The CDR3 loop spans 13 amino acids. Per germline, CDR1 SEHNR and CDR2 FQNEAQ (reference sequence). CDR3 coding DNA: TGTGCCAGCAGCTCCCCCGGGGACACTGAAGCTTTCTTT. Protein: CASSSPGDTEAFF.